Shown below are 20 T cell receptor beta chains from a single sample sequenced in a study of cytomegalovirus exposure and HLA in healthy donors. It was with 60 Vbeta and 13 Jbeta primers that the PCR ran. Only in-frame clones appear in the TCRdb table, and some are missing; sequencing was by immunoSEQ multiplex PCR. The sample shows over 95,000 clones, around three quarters of them seen only once. Sample: PBMCs. The receptor set was obtained from a man between 35 and 55 years old in good health and CMV-seropositive.

This clone was observed once. The genes are TRBV9 and TRBJ1-4, with D unclear. The V gene's germline CDR1 is SGDLS and CDR2 YYNGEE. CDR3 length equals 14 residues. Trimming cost V 3 bases and J 8 bases, with 14 bases left between them. CDR3 amino acids: CASSEEGGNEKLFF. CDR3 DNA sequence: TGTGCCAGCAGCGAGGAGGGAGGTAACGAAAAACTGTTTTTT.

This sequence joins TRBV6-6 and TRBJ2-7; TRBD2 matches 13 bases. The junction had 0 bases not matched to a gene; V was cut back by 6 bases and J by 1 base. CDR3 length: 14 amino acids. The germline V gene has CDR1 MNHNY and CDR2 SVGAGI (reference sequence). CDR3 nucleotide sequence: TGTGCCAGCAGGACTAGCGGGAGGTCCTACGAGCAGTACTTC. This translates into CASRTSGRSYEQYF.

The chain joins TRBV18 to TRBJ2-7, with 8 bases that match TRBD1. From germline, CDR1 is KGHSH and CDR2 LQKENI. The CDR3 length is 16 residues. V shed 1 base and J 3 bases; nucleotides not matched to a gene: 8. The CDR3 spells CASSPLQQGVHYEQYF. The CDR3, as DNA: TGTGCCAGCTCACCACTTCAACAGGGGGTACACTACGAGCAGTACTTC. The full variable domain, its missing parts supplied by reference TRBV18 and TRBJ2-7, is NAGVMQNPRHLVRRRGQEARLRCSPMKGHSHVYWYRQLPEEGLKFMVYLQKENIIDESGMPKERFSAEFPKEGPSILRIQQVVRGDSAAYFCASSPLQQGVHYEQYFGPGTRLTVT.

With respect to this clone: Other DNA variants within this sample encode the same CDR3. The chain recombines TRBV6-1 with TRBJ1-2; D call uncertain. The CDR3 spans 16 residues. Germline-derived CDR1 and CDR2 are MNHNS and SASEGT. Trimming took 2 bases from V and 4 from J, leaving 17 bases between them. The CDR3 region is CASSERTGGLLYGYTF. The CDR3 DNA sequence: TGTGCCAGCAGTGAACGAACCGGAGGTCTTCTCTATGGCTACACCTTC.

DNA of the CDR3: TGTGCCAGCAGCCCAGGCAGTTTCTCCTACGAGCAGTACTTC. Its translation: CASSPGSFSYEQYF. The V and J genes are TRBV5-6 and TRBJ2-7; D unresolved. Germline V gives CDR1 SGHDT, CDR2 YYEEEE. The CDR3 runs 14 residues. V lost 4 bases, J lost 0 bases, and 11 bases lay in between.

The chain joins TRBV6-5 to TRBJ2-2, with D possibly matching TRBD1 (7 bases). The V and J ends lost 7 bases and 5 bases respectively, with 17 bases between them. The CDR3 contains 15 residues. Looked up from germline, CDR1 is MNHEY and CDR2 is SVGAGI. The CDR3 coding sequence is TGTGCCAGCACGCGAGGAGGGGGCTTGACCGGGGAGCTGTTTTTT. It encodes CASTRGGGLTGELFF.

V gene TRBV4-1 combines with J gene TRBJ2-5, with 9 bases matching TRBD2. V was clipped by 3 bases and J by 2 bases; unmatched bases: 4. Germline values: CDR1 MGHRA, CDR2 YSYEKL. This CDR3 contains 15 residues. The CDR3 DNA follows: TGCGCCAGCAGCCAGCTAGCGGGACAGCAAGAGACCCAGTACTTC. Its protein product is CASSQLAGQQETQYF.

V is TRBV5-8 and J is TRBJ1-5; TRBD1 matches 10 bases. Germline CDR1 SGHTS, CDR2 YDEGEE. CDR3 length: 14 residues. Losses at the gene ends were 4 bases for V and 6 bases for J; bases not matched to a gene: 4. The CDR3: CASSDRGRPQPQHF. The CDR3 DNA follows: TGTGCCAGCAGCGACAGGGGGCGGCCTCAGCCCCAGCATTTT.

V gene TRBV11-2 combines with J gene TRBJ2-1; TRBD1 might be the D (5 bases). The CDR3 is 16 residues long. Germline V gene data show CDR1 as SGHAT and CDR2 as FQNNGV. Trimming cost V 6 bases and J 6 bases, with 21 bases left between them. The chain's CDR3 is CASSPSGYILSNEQFF. The CDR3 region has the DNA TGTGCCAGCAGTCCGTCAGGGTACATATTGTCCAATGAGCAGTTCTTC.

This chain joins TRBV11-3 and TRBJ2-3, with unresolved D. This CDR3 has 12 amino acids. Trimming left V 5 bases short and J 3 bases short, with 6 bases between. The germline V gene encodes CDR1 SGHNT and CDR2 YENEEA. The CDR3 loop reads CASSLTTDTQYF. CDR3 sequence (DNA): TGTGCCAGCAGCCTAACTACAGATACGCAGTATTTT.

In its sample, this clone was seen a few times. This chain joins TRBV5-6 and TRBJ1-6; 7 nucleotides align to TRBD1. CDR3 length: 14 residues. CDR1 SGHDT and CDR2 YYEEEE come from the germline V gene. Trimming took 6 bases from V and 15 from J; bases not matched to a gene: 15. The CDR3 sequence: CASNRRGPYPNLHF. DNA of the CDR3: TGTGCCAGCAACCGAAGGGGGCCGTATCCAAACCTCCACTTT.

A single count supports this clone. This rearrangement joins TRBV4-1 to TRBJ2-1; 7 positions agree with TRBD2. CDR1 and CDR2 from the germline V gene are MGHRA and YSYEKL. CDR3 size: 17 residues. V gave up 2 bases and J gave up 0 bases; unmatched junction bases: 7. DNA for the CDR3: TGCGCCAGCAGCCAAAACTTACTAGCGAGCTCCTACAATGAGCAGTTCTTC. Translated: CASSQNLLASSYNEQFF.

The rearrangement links TRBV10-3 to TRBJ2-2, with unresolved D. Germline CDR1 reads ENHRY; CDR2 reads SYGVKD. Deletions cut 6 bases from V and 4 bases from J, with 18 bases between. The CDR3 consists of 16 residues. CDR3 bases: TGTGCCATCAGGGGTGCGGCGAGGTTCAGCACCGGGGAGCTGTTTTTT. Translation: CAIRGAARFSTGELFF.

This chain links TRBV7-8 with TRBJ2-7; 9 nucleotides align to TRBD1. CDR1 is SGHVS, CDR2 FQNEAQ, per germline. The CDR3 covers 12 residues. Unmatched junction bases numbered 3, after V lost 1 base and J lost 11 bases. This chain's CDR3 is CASSLGGTGKYF. The CDR3 DNA reads TGTGCCAGCAGCTTAGGGGGGACAGGGAAGTACTTC.

The chain recombines TRBV9 with TRBJ1-1; D is possibly TRBD1 (6 bases). CDR1 is SGDLS and CDR2 is YYNGEE in the germline V gene. Trimming took 4 bases from V and 5 from J, leaving 30 bases between them. The CDR3 totals 19 residues. The CDR3 coding sequence is TGTGCCAGCAGCCCTTCGACTCCGGGTTGGGGGACAAGAGGTACTGAAGCTTTCTTT. This encodes CASSPSTPGWGTRGTEAFF. Variable domain in full (rest from reference TRBV9 and TRBJ1-1): DSGVTQTPKHLITATGQRVTLRCSPRSGDLSVYWYQQSLDQGLQFLIQYYNGEERAKGNILERFSAQQFPDLHSELNLSSLELGDSALYFCASSPSTPGWGTRGTEAFFGQGTRLTVV.

This clone was detected only a few times. V and J are TRBV4-1 and TRBJ2-3, with 7 bases identical to TRBD2. CDR1 is MGHRA, CDR2 YSYEKL, per germline. This CDR3 has 16 amino acids. Germline trimming cut 3 bases from V and 2 bases from J; bases unmatched to any gene: 8. Here the CDR3 reads CASSQAASGNTDTQYF. In DNA form, the CDR3 reads TGCGCCAGCAGCCAGGCTGCTAGCGGCAACACAGATACGCAGTATTTT.

The chain joins TRBV28 to TRBJ2-7, with D possibly TRBD2 on 6 matching bases. Germline CDR1 and CDR2: MDHEN and SYDVKM. This CDR3 has 15 residues. The V end was cut by 10 bases, the J end by 4 bases, with 23 bases between. Here the CDR3 reads CATMNAGRGRYEQYF. The CDR3 DNA sequence: TGTGCCACTATGAACGCGGGACGTGGAAGGTACGAGCAGTACTTC.

The V gene is TRBV14, the J gene TRBJ2-1; tentative D call: TRBD1 (5 bases). Per germline, CDR1 SGHDN and CDR2 FVKESK. The CDR3 extends over 13 amino acids. Trimming removed 0 bases from V and 8 bases from J, with 8 bases in between. CDR3 bases: TGTGCCAGCAGCCAAGATCAGGGCGATGAGCAGTTCTTC. Translating it yields CASSQDQGDEQFF.

V and J are TRBV7-2 and TRBJ2-5; D perhaps matches TRBD1 (7 bases). Deletions cut 8 bases from V and 7 bases from J, with 17 bases between. CDR1 is SGHTA, CDR2 FQGNSA, per germline. The CDR3 has 13 amino acids. The CDR3 nucleotides read TGTGCCAGCGAAAGGAGGGGGCCCGGGACCCAGTACTTC. Protein sequence: CASERRGPGTQYF.

The chain has TRBV7-3 and TRBJ2-1; D remains unclear. In germline, CDR1 is SGHTA, CDR2 FQGTGA. This CDR3 region has 15 residues. Deletions cut 6 bases from V and 0 bases from J, with 12 bases between. CDR3 coding DNA: TGTGCCAGCAGTGTTATGGGCAGCTCCTACAATGAGCAGTTCTTC. It yields the protein CASSVMGSSYNEQFF.